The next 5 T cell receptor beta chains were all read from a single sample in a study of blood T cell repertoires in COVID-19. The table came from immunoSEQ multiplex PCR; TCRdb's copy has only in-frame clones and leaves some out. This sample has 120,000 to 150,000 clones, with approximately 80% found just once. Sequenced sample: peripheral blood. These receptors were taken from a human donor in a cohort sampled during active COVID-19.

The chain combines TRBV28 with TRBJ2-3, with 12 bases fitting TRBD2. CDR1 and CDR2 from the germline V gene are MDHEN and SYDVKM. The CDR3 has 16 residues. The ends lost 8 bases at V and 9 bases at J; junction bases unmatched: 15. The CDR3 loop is CASRDPLRGLAGTQYF. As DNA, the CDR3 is TGTGCCAGCCGCGACCCCCTCAGAGGACTAGCGGGGACGCAGTATTTT.

The chain's CDR3 is CASSLGAAGGSRETQYF. As DNA, the CDR3 is TGTGCCAGCAGCTTGGGGGCGGCAGGGGGCTCAAGGGAGACCCAGTACTTC. The J gene is TRBJ2-5, the V gene TRBV7-9; 8 bases align to TRBD1. CDR1 SEHNR and CDR2 FQNEAQ come from the germline V gene (reference sequence). This CDR3 has 17 residues. Trimming at V came to 3 bases and at J to 5 bases, leaving 14 bases not matched to a gene.

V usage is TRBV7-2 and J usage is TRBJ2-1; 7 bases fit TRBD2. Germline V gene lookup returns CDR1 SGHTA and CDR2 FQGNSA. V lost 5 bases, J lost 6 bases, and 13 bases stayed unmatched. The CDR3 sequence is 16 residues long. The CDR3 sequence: CASSPPPGGGSNEQFF. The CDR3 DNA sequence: TGTGCCAGCAGCCCTCCCCCGGGGGGAGGTAGCAATGAGCAGTTCTTC.

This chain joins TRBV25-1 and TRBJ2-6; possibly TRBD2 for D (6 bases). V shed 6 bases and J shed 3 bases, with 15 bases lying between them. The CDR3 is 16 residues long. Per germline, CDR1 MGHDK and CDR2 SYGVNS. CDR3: CASRAPGGDGANVLTF. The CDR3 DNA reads TGTGCCAGCAGAGCCCCCGGGGGTGATGGGGCCAACGTCCTGACTTTC.

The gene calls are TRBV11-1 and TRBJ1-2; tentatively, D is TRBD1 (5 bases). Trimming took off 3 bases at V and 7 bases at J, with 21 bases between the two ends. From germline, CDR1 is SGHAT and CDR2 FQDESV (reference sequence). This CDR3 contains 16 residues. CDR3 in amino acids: CASSFHSQGNLIGYTF. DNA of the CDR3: TGTGCCAGCAGCTTTCATTCCCAGGGCAACCTCATTGGCTACACCTTC.